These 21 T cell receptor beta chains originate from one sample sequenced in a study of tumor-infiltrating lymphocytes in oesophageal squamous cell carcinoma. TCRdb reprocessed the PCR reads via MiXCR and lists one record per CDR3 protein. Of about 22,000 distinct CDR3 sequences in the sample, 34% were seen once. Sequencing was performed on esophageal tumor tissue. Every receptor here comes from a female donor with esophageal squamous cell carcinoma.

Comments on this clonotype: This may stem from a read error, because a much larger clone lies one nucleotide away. CDR3 sequence reads: CASSGGNEQYF. CDR3 in DNA: TGTGCCAGCAGTGGTGGCAATGAGCAGTACTTC. The rearrangement joins TRBV6-1 to TRBJ2-1, with unresolved D. Near its end, the DNA agrees better with TRBJ2-7, so the J call may be wrong. CDR3 length: 11 amino acids. CDR1 is MNHNS, CDR2 SASEGT, per germline.

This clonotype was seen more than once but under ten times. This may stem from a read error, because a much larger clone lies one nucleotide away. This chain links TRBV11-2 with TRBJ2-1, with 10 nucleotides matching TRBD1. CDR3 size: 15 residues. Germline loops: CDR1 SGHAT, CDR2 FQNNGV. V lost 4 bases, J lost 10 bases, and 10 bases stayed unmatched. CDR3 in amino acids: CASSSNPGQGWEQFF. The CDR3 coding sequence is TGTGCCAGCAGCTCGAATCCGGGACAGGGGTGGGAGCAGTTCTTC.

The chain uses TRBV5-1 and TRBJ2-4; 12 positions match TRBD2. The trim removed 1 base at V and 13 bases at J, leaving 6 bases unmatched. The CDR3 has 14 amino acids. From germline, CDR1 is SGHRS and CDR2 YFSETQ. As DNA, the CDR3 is TGCGCCAGCAGCTTGAGGACTAGCGGGGATGAGCAGTACTTC. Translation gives CASSLRTSGDEQYF.

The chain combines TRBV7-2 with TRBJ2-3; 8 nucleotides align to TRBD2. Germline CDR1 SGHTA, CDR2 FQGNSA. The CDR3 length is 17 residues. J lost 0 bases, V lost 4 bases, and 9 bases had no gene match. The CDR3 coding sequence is TGTGCCAGCAGCTCACGTTTAGCGGGACTCAGCACAGATACGCAGTATTTT. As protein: CASSSRLAGLSTDTQYF.

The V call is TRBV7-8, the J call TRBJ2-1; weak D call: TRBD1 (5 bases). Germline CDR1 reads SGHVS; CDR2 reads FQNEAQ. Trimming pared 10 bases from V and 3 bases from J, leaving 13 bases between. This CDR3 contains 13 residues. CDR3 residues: CATKAGIYNEQFF. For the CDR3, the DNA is TGTGCCACTAAGGCAGGGATCTACAATGAGCAGTTCTTC.

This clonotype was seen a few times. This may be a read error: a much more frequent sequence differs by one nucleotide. CDR3 DNA: TGTGCCAGCAGTTTCGTCAGGGCCACCGGGGAGCTGTATTTT. Translation: CASSFVRATGELYF. The rearrangement uses TRBV6-6 and TRBJ2-3; D is perhaps TRBD1 or TRBD2 (5 bases each). The germline V and J ends were trimmed by 4 bases and 14 bases, with 22 bases remaining between them. Germline CDR1 is MNHNY and CDR2 is SVGAGI (reference sequence). CDR3 size: 14 residues.

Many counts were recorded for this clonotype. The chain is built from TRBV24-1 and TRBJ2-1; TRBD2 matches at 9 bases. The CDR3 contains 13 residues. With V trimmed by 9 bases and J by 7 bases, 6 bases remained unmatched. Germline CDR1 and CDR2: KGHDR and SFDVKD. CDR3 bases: TGTGCCACCCAGCTAGCGGGACGGAATGAGCAGTTCTTC. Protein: CATQLAGRNEQFF.

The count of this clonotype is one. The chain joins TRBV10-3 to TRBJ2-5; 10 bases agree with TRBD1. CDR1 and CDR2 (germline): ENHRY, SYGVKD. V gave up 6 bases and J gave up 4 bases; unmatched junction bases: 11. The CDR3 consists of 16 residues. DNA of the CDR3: TGTGCCATCAGCGGAGGCCAGGGACAGGGGAGAGAGACCCAGTACTTC. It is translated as CAISGGQGQGRETQYF.

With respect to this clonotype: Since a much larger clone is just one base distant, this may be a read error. For the CDR3, the DNA is TGTGTCAGCAGTTTCGGGTTATCCTACGAGCAGTACTTC. Translating gives CVSSFGLSYEQYF. This chain connects TRBV28 to TRBJ2-5; no definite D call. Near its end, the DNA agrees better with TRBJ2-7, so the J call may be wrong. This CDR3 is 13 amino acids long. CDR1 is MDHEN, CDR2 SYDVKM, per germline.

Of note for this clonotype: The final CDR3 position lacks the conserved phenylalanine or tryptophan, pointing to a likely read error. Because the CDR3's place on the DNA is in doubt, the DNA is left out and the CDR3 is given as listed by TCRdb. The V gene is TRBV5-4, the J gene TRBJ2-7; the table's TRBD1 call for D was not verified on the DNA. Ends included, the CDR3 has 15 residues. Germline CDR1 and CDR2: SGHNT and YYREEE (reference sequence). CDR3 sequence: CASSSRPVPGYTFGS.

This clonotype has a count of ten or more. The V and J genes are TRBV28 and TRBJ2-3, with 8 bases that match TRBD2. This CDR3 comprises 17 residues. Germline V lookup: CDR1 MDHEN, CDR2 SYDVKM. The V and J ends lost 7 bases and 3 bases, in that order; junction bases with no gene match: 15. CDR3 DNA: TGTGCCAGCATCCCCGCCGAGCGGGAGAAGGGGACAGATACGCAGTATTTT. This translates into CASIPAEREKGTDTQYF.

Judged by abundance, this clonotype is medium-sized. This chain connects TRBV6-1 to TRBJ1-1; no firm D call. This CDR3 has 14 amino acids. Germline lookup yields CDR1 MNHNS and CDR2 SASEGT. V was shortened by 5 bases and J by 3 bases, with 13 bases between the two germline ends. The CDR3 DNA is TGTGCCAGCAGTAAGCTAGGGCGAGACACTGAAGCTTTCTTT. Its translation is CASSKLGRDTEAFF.

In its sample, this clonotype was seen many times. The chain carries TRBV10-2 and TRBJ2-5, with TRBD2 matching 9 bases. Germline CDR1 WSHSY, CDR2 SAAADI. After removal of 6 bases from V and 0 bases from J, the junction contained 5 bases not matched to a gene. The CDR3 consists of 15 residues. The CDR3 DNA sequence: TGCGCCAGCAGGCGGGAGGGCCTGTACCAAGAGACCCAGTACTTC. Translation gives CASRREGLYQETQYF.

The CDR3 region has the DNA TGTGCCACCAGTGTTCCGGGAGTAGTCGATGAGCAGTTCTTC. Protein product: CATSVPGVVDEQFF. V is TRBV24-1 and J is TRBJ2-1, with a weak D call TRBD2 (6 bases). The CDR3 has 14 amino acids. Trimming cost V 5 bases and J 8 bases, with 15 bases left between them. The germline gives CDR1 KGHDR, CDR2 SFDVKD.

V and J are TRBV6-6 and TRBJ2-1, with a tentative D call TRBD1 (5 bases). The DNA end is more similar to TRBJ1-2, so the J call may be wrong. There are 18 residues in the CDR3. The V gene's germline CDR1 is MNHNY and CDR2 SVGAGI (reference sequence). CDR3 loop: CASSYLSWTSTGSYGYTF. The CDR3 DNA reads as TGTGCCAGCAGTTACTTGTCTTGGACATCGACCGGCAGCTATGGCTACACCTTC.

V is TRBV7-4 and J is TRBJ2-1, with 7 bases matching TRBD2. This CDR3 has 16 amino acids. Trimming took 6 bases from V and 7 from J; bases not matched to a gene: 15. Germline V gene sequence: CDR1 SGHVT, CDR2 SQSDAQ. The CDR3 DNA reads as TGTGCCAGCAGGCCCCCGTCGGGCGCGGGAGTAAATGAGCAGTTCTTC. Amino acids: CASRPPSGAGVNEQFF.

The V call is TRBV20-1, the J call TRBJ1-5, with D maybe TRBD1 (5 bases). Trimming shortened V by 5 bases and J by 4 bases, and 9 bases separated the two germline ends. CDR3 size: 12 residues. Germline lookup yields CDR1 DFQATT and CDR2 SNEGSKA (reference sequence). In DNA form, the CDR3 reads TGCAGTGCTCAGGGTCTGAATCAGCCCCAGCATTTT. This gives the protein CSAQGLNQPQHF.

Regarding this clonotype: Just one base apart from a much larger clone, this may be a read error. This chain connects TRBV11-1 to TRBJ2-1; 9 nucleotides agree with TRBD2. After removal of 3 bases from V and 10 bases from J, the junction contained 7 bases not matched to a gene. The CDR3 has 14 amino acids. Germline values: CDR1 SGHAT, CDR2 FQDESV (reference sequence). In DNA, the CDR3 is TGTGCCAGCAGCTTGATAGCGGGAGCCCCCGAGCAGTTCTTC. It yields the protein CASSLIAGAPEQFF.

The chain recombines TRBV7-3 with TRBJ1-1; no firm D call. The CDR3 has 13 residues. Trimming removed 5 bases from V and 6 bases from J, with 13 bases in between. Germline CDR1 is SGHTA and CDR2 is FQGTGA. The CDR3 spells CASSPQANSEAFF. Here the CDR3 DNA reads TGTGCCAGCAGCCCCCAGGCGAATTCTGAAGCTTTCTTT. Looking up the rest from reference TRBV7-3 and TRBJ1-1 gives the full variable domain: GAGVSQTPSNKVTEKGKYVELRCDPISGHTALYWYRQSLGQGPEFLIYFQGTGAADDSGLPNDRFFAVRPEGSVSTLKIQRTERGDSAVYLCASSPQANSEAFFGQGTRLTVV.

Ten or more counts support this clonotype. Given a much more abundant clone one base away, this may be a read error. For the CDR3, the DNA is TGTGCCAGCAGCGGGACCAACAATGAGCAGTACTTC. Translation gives CASSGTNNEQYF. V and J are TRBV2 and TRBJ2-7; D may match TRBD1 or TRBD2 (5 bases each). The germline V gene encodes CDR1 SNHLY and CDR2 FYNNEI. CDR3 size: 12 residues. Trimming pared 6 bases from V and 7 bases from J, leaving 13 bases between. The entire variable domain, with the rest obtained from reference TRBV2 and TRBJ2-7, is as follows: EPEVTQTPSHQVTQMGQEVILRCVPISNHLYFYWYRQILGQKVEFLVSFYNNEISEKSEIFDDQFSVERPDGSNFTLKIRSTKLEDSAMYFCASSGTNNEQYFGPGTRLTVT.

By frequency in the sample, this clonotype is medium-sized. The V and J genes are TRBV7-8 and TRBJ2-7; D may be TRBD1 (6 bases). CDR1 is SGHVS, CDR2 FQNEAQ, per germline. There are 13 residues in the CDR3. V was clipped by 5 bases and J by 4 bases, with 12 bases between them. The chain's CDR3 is CASSRGQTYEQYF. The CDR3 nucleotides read TGTGCCAGCAGCAGAGGACAGACGTACGAGCAGTACTTC. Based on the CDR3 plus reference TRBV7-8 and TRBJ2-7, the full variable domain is GAGVSQSPRYKVAKRGQDVALRCDPISGHVSLFWYQQALGQGPEFLTYFQNEAQLDKSGLPSDRFFAERPEGSVSTLKIQRTQQEDSAVYLCASSRGQTYEQYFGPGTRLTVT.